Described below is a single T cell receptor (beta chain) sequence and its context. These data originate in a study of OX40 agonist ivuxolimab in advanced cancers. About the study: People in dose escalation had one of these cancers: hepatocellular carcinoma, melanoma, renal cell or head and neck cancer.

This table comes from immunoSEQ multiplex PCR, and its TCRdb copy is limited to in-frame clones, with some not included. The data hold tens of thousands of clones, with around four fifths observed a single time. The sample was CD4+ or CD8+ T cells sorted from blood, taken in a trial of the OX40 agonist ivuxolimab. This clonotype was obtained from an adult with an advanced solid tumor such as melanoma, head and neck, liver or kidney cancer.

CDR3 amino acids: CASSLEGGAVDTQYF. CDR3 nucleotides: TGTGCCAGCAGCTTAGAGGGCGGGGCGGTAGATACGCAGTATTTT. The chain links TRBV7-2 to TRBJ2-3, with D possibly TRBD2 on 6 matching bases. With 1 base removed from V and 5 bases from J, the gap between germline ends came to 13 bases. The CDR3 is 15 residues long. Germline V gene lookup returns CDR1 SGHTA and CDR2 FQGNSA.